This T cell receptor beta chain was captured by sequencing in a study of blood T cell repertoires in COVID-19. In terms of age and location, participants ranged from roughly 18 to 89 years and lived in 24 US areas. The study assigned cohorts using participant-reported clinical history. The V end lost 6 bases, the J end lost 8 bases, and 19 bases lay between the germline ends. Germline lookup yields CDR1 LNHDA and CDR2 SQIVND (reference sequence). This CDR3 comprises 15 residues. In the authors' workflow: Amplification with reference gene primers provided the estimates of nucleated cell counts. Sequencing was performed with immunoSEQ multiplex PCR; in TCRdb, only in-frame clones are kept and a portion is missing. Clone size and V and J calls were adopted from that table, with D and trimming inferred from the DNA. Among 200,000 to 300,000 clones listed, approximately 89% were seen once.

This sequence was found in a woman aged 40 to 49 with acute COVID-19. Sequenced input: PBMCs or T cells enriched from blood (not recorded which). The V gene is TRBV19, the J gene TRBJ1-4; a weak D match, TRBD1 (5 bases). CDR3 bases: TGTGCCAGTAGCCATGACAGAGGTCCCATGGAAAAACTGTTTTTT. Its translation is CASSHDRGPMEKLFF.